The T cell receptor beta chain under discussion was sequenced for a study of blood T cell repertoires in COVID-19. Original data processing: Estimation of nucleated cell counts was performed using reference gene primer amplification. Method: immunoSEQ multiplex PCR; TCRdb's copy keeps in-frame clones and lacks some. The D gene and trimming were derived from the DNA, and the V and J assignments and clone size from that table. The sample lists about 220,000 clones, approximately 90% occurring once. The CDR3 is 18 residues long. Germline CDR1 reads MGHRA; CDR2 reads YSYEKL. Losses at the gene ends were 1 base for V and 5 bases for J; bases not matched to a gene: 11. This clone was observed many times.

The chain couples TRBV4-1 to TRBJ2-2; 9 nucleotides match TRBD2. This clonotype originated in a man aged 35 to 55 with acute or convalescent COVID-19. Sequencing was done on a sample of peripheral blood. The CDR3 nucleotides read TGCGCCAGCAGCCAAGTGGGAATAGCGGGAGTTCATACCGGGGAGCTGTTTTTT. This gives the protein CASSQVGIAGVHTGELFF.